The clone carrying this T cell receptor beta chain was detected only once. The target antigen is unknown. Between the trimmed V and J ends, which lost 0 bases and 1 base, there was a span of 12 bases. In germline, CDR1 is LGHDT, CDR2 YNNKEL (reference sequence). CDR3 length equals 16 residues. This record comes from a study of T-cell reconstitution after alpha-beta-depleted transplantation in children. Study outcomes and limitations: Among T cells one year after transplant, newly produced cells accounted for most counts and diversity. The high TCRbeta diversity at day 60 in some patients came from surviving recipient T cells and thymic progenitors. Where alpha-beta T cells came from about two months after transplant was reportedly several hundred expanded graft clones.

Unique molecular identifiers tagged the TCRbeta library. TCRdb itself ran the PCR reads through MiXCR, one entry per CDR3 protein. The sample has about 250,000 distinct CDR3 sequences, roughly a quarter seen once. The TCR comes from a female patient younger than 10 who had a stem cell transplant for congenital amegakaryocytic thrombocytopenia, so the T cells may come from the graft donor. The chain combines TRBV3-1 with TRBJ1-1, with D perhaps matching TRBD1 (6 bases). Sequenced here: PBMCs, mostly from graft donor cells, sampled 360 days after TCRalphabeta/CD19-depleted stem cell transplant. In DNA form, the CDR3 reads TGTGCCAGCAGCCAAGATTTTGTCAGGGGGAACACTGAAGCTTTCTTT. This sequence encodes CASSQDFVRGNTEAFF.